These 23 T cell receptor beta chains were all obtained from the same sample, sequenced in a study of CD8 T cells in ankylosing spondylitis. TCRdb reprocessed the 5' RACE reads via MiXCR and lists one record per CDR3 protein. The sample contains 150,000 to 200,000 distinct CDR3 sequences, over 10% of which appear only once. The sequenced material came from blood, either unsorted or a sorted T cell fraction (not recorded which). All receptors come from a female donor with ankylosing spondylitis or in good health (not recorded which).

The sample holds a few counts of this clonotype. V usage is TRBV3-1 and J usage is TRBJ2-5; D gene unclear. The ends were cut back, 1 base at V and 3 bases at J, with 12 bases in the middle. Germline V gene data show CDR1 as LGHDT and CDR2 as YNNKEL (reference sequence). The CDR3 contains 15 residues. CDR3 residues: CASSQAQEFEETQYF. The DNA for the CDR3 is TGTGCCAGCAGCCAAGCCCAGGAGTTTGAAGAGACCCAGTACTTC.

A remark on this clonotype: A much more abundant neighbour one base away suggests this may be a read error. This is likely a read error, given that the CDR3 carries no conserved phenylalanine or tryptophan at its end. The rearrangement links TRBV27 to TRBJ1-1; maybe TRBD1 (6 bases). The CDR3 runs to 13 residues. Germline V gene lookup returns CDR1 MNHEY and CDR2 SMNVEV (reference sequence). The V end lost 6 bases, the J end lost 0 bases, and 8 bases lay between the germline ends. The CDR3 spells CASSYRVNTEAFL. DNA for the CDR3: TGTGCCAGCAGCTACAGGGTGAACACTGAAGCTTTCCTT.

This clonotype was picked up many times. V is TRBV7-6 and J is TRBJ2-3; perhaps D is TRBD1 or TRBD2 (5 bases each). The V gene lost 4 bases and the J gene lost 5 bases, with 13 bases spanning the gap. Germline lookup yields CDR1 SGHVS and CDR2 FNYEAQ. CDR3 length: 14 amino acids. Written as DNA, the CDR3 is TGTGCCAGCAGCTCCGGGGCGGAAGTAGATACGCAGTATTTT. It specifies CASSSGAEVDTQYF.

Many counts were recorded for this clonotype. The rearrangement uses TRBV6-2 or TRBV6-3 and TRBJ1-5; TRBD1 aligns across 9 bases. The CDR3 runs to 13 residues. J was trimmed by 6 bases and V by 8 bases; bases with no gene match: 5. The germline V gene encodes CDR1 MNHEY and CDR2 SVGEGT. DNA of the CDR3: TGTGCCAGCGTGGACAGGGGAGGTCAGCCCCAGCATTTT. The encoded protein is CASVDRGGQPQHF.

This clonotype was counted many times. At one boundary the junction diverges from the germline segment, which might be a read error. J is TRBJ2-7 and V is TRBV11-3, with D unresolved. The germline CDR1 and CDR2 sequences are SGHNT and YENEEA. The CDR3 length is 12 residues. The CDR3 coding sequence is TGTGCCAGCAGCTTAGATGGTCGGCGGTCTGCCTTC. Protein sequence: CASSLDGRRSAF.

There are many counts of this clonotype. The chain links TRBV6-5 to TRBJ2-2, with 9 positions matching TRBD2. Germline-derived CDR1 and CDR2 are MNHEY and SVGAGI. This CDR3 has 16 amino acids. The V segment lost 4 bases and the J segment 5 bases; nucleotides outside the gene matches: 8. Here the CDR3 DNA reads TGTGCCAGCAGTTCTAGTAGCGGGAGTGTAACCGGGGAGCTGTTTTTT. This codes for CASSSSSGSVTGELFF.

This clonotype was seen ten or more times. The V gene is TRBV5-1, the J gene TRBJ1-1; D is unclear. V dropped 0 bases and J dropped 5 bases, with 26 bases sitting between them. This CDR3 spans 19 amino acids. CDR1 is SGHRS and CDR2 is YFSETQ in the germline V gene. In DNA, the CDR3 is TGCGCCAGCAGCTTGGTTCGCGTCACTGAGCCGTACCGTCTTACTGAAGCTTTCTTT. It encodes CASSLVRVTEPYRLTEAFF.

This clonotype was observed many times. The CDR3 protein is CASSVGGVGSYEQYF. In DNA, the CDR3 is TGTGCCAGCAGCGTAGGCGGGGTCGGGTCCTACGAGCAGTACTTC. The V gene is TRBV9, the J gene TRBJ2-7; D possibly corresponds to TRBD2 (6 bases). The V end was cut by 0 bases, the J end by 1 base, with 11 bases between. The CDR3 sequence is 15 residues long. The V gene's germline CDR1 is SGDLS and CDR2 YYNGEE. The full variable domain, rest sourced from reference TRBV9 and TRBJ2-7, is DSGVTQTPKHLITATGQRVTLRCSPRSGDLSVYWYQQSLDQGLQFLIQYYNGEERAKGNILERFSAQQFPDLHSELNLSSLELGDSALYFCASSVGGVGSYEQYFGPGTRLTVT.

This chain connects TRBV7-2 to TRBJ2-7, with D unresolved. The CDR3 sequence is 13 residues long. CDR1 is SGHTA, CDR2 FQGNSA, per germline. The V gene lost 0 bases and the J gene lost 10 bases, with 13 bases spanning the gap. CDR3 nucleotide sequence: TGTGCCAGCAGCTTAGCGTGGGCGTTCCCACAGTACTTC. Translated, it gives CASSLAWAFPQYF.

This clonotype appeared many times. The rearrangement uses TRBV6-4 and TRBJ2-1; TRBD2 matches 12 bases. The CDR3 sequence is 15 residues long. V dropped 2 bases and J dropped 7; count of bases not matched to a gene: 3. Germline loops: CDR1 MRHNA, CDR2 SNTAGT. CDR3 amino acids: CASSDGTSGQNEQFF. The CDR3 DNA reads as TGTGCCAGCAGTGACGGGACTAGCGGGCAGAATGAGCAGTTCTTC.

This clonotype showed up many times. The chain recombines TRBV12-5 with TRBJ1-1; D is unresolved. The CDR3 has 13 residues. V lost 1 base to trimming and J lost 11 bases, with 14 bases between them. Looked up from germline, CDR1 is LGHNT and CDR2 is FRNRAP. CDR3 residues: CASGLGLLDVAFF. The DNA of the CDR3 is TGTGCTAGTGGTTTGGGATTGTTGGACGTCGCTTTCTTT.

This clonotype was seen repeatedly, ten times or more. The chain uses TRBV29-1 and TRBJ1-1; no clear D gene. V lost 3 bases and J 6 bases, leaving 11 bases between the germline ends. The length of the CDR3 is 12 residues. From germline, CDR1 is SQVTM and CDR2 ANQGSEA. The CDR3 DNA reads TGCAGCGTTGACGGCGGGGTGGCTGAAGCTTTCTTT. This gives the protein CSVDGGVAEAFF.

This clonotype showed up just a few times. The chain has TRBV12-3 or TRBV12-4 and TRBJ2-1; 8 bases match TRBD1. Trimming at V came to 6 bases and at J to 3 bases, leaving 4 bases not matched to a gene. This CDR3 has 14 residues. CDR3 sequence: CASRPGQDYNEQFF. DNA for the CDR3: TGTGCCAGCAGACCGGGACAGGACTACAATGAGCAGTTCTTC.

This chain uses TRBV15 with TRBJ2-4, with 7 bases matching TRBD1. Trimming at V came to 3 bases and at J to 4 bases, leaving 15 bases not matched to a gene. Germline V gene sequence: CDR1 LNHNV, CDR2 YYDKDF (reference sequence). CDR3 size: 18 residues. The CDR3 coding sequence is TGTGCCACCAGCAGCTCGGGCCCCTTCCGGGACAGAAAAAACATTCAGTACTTC. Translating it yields CATSSSGPFRDRKNIQYF.

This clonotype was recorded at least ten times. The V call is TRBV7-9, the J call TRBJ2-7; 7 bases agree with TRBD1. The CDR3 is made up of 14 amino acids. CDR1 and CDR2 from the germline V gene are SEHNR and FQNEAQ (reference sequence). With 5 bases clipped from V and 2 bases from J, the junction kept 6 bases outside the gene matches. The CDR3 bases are TGTGCCAGCAGCCAACCGGGACAGACCTACGAGCAGTACTTC. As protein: CASSQPGQTYEQYF.

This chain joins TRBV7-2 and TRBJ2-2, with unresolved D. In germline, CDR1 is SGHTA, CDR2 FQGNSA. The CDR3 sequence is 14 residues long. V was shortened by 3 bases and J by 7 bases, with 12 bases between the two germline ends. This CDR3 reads CASSLSRTGGELFF. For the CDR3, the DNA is TGTGCCAGCAGCTTGTCTAGGACGGGCGGGGAGCTGTTTTTT.

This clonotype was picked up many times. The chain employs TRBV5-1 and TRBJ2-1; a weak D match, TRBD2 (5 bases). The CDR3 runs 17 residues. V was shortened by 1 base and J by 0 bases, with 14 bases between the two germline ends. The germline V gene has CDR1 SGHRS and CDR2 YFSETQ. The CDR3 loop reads CASSLFPGRSSYNEQFF. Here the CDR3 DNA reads TGCGCCAGCAGCTTGTTTCCGGGAAGAAGCTCCTACAATGAGCAGTTCTTC.

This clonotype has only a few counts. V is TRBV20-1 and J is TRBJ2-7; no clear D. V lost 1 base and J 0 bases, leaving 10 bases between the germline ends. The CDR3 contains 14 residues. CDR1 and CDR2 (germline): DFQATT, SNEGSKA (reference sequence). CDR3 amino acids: CSARGEENSYEQYF. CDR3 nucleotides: TGCAGTGCTAGAGGGGAAGAGAACTCCTACGAGCAGTACTTC.

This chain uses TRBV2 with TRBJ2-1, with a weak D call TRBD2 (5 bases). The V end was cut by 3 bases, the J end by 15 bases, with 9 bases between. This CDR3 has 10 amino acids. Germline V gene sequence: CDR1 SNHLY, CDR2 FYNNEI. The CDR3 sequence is CASSEGAAFF. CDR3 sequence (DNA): TGTGCCAGCAGTGAGGGAGCGGCGTTCTTC.

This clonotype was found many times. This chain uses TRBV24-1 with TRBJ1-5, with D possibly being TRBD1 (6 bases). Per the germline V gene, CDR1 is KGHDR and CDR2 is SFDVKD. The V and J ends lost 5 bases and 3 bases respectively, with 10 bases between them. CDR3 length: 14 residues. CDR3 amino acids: CATSAGGHNQPQHF. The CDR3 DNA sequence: TGTGCCACCAGTGCGGGGGGGCACAATCAGCCCCAGCATTTT.

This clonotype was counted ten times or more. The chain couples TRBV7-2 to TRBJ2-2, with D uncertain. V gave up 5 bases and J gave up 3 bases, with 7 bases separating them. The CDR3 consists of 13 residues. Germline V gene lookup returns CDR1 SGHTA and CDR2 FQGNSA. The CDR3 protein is CASSPRYTGELFF. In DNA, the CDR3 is TGTGCCAGCAGCCCCCGGTACACCGGGGAGCTGTTTTTT.

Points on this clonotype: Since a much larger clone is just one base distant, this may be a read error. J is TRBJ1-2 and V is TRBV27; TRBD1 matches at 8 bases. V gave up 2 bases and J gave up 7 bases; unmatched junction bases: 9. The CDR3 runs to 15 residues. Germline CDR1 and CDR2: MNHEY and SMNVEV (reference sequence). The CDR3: CASSLGQGAGFGYTF. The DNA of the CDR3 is TGTGCCAGCAGTTTAGGGCAGGGGGCAGGCTTTGGCTACACCTTC.

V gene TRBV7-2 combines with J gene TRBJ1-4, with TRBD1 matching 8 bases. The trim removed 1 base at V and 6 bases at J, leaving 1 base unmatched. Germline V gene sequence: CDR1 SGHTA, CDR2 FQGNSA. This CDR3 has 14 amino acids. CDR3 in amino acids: CASSLVDRDEKLFF. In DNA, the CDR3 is TGTGCCAGCAGCTTAGTGGACAGGGATGAAAAACTGTTTTTT.